These 30 T cell receptor beta chains were sequenced from one sample in a study of Graves' ophthalmopathy and Graves' hyperthyroidism. RNA transcripts yielded amplified TCR beta CDR3 regions. The workflow started with a first-round RT-PCR run with HTBI primers and then moved on to a second-round multiplex PCR. TCRdb independently ran MiXCR on the multiplex PCR reads; one entry per CDR3 protein. Among approximately 700,000 distinct CDR3 sequences, around 40% were seen once, and the ten largest hold about 40%. The sequencing sample was made of peripheral blood. The receptors were gathered from an adult man with Graves' ophthalmopathy.

This clonotype was recorded many times. This chain uses TRBV7-9 with TRBJ1-3, with D unresolved. There are 15 residues in the CDR3. From germline, CDR1 is SEHNR and CDR2 FQNEAQ (reference sequence). The V and J ends lost 6 bases and 0 bases respectively, with 12 bases between them. The CDR3 protein is CASSQDGRSGNTIYF. In DNA, the CDR3 is TGTGCCAGCAGTCAGGACGGTCGCTCTGGAAACACCATATATTTT.

This clonotype was seen repeatedly, ten times or more. In DNA form, the CDR3 reads TGTGCCAGCAGCTTAAATCCCTACGAGCAGTACTTC. Translation: CASSLNPYEQYF. The chain links TRBV7-2 to TRBJ2-7, with D hard to call. The CDR3 consists of 12 residues. Germline loops: CDR1 SGHTA, CDR2 FQGNSA. Trimming removed 2 bases at V and 2 bases at J, with 4 bases between.

In this sample, this clonotype turned up many times. This sequence joins TRBV19 and TRBJ1-1, with 8 bases identical to TRBD1. The germline V gene encodes CDR1 LNHDA and CDR2 SQIVND (reference sequence). After removal of 11 bases from V and 9 bases from J, the junction contained 14 bases not matched to a gene. The CDR3 sequence is 13 residues long. CDR3 sequence: CAAQVQGGGKAFF. The CDR3, as DNA: TGTGCCGCCCAGGTACAGGGGGGAGGCAAAGCTTTCTTT.

V usage is TRBV7-3 and J usage is TRBJ1-2; D is perhaps TRBD1 (6 bases). Deletions cut 5 bases from V and 2 bases from J, with 15 bases between. Germline loops: CDR1 SGHTA, CDR2 FQGTGA. This CDR3 region has 15 residues. CDR3 sequence (DNA): TGTGCCAGCAGCGCACGCTCCAGGGGCAACTATGGCTACACCTTC. Its protein is CASSARSRGNYGYTF.

This clonotype was seen ten or more times. The rearrangement uses TRBV20-1 and TRBJ1-1, with a possible D match to TRBD1 (5 bases). The CDR3 sequence is 13 residues long. V gave up 3 bases and J gave up 3 bases, with 11 bases separating them. Germline loops: CDR1 DFQATT, CDR2 SNEGSKA (reference sequence). In DNA form, the CDR3 reads TGCAGTGCTAGGTCCTGGGGCGACACTGAAGCTTTCTTT. It codes for CSARSWGDTEAFF.

This clonotype came up a few times. This chain joins TRBV5-4 and TRBJ2-7, with D possibly being TRBD1 (7 bases). The CDR3 loop spans 14 amino acids. Trimming removed 3 bases at V and 4 bases at J, with 14 bases between. Germline-derived CDR1 and CDR2 are SGHNT and YYREEE (reference sequence). The CDR3 here is CASSWTGGPYEQYF. The CDR3 region has the DNA TGTGCCAGCAGCTGGACAGGAGGGCCTTACGAGCAGTACTTC.

The chain links TRBV6-5 to TRBJ1-1; no clear D gene. With 6 bases removed from V and 1 base from J, the gap between germline ends came to 6 bases. This CDR3 spans 12 amino acids. Germline values: CDR1 MNHEY, CDR2 SVGAGI. The CDR3 sequence is CASRAENTEAFF. The CDR3 bases are TGTGCCAGCAGGGCAGAGAACACTGAAGCTTTCTTT.

J is TRBJ1-5 and V is TRBV2; D ambiguous. CDR1 is SNHLY, CDR2 FYNNEI, per germline. The CDR3 contains 12 residues. V dropped 5 bases and J dropped 4 bases, with 6 bases sitting between them. CDR3 protein: CASSYVNQPQHF. In DNA form, the CDR3 reads TGTGCCAGCAGTTACGTAAATCAGCCCCAGCATTTT.

This clonotype has only a few counts. V usage is TRBV9 and J usage is TRBJ1-4; 7 nucleotides align to TRBD1. The CDR3 has 18 amino acids. Per germline, CDR1 SGDLS and CDR2 YYNGEE. V was clipped by 3 bases and J by 0 bases; unmatched bases: 11. Here the CDR3 reads CASSGPRGTVATNEKLFF. CDR3 DNA: TGTGCCAGCAGCGGCCCGAGGGGGACAGTCGCAACTAATGAAAAACTGTTTTTT.

Concerning this clonotype: The junction and the germline gene differ at one end; a read error may be behind it. The chain carries TRBV10-3 and TRBJ1-3; D is perhaps TRBD1 (5 bases). The germline CDR1 and CDR2 sequences are ENHRY and SYGVKD. The CDR3 is made up of 16 amino acids. The CDR3 bases are TGTGCCAGCAGTTACGTCGCCAGGGCTTCTGGAAACACCATATATTTT. As protein: CASSYVARASGNTIYF.

Of note for this clonotype: The final CDR3 position lacks the conserved phenylalanine or tryptophan, pointing to a likely read error. This chain links TRBV4-3 with TRBJ2-7; the match to TRBD2 covers 11 bases. V was clipped by 4 bases and J by 5 bases; unmatched bases: 1. Germline CDR1 is LGHNA and CDR2 is YSLEER. The CDR3 sequence is 13 residues long. The CDR3 spells CASSPTSGNEQYC. The CDR3 DNA follows: TGCGCCAGCAGCCCGACTAGCGGGAACGAGCAGTACTGC.

The table lists this clonotype with many counts. The genes are TRBV10-2 and TRBJ1-2, with TRBD1 as a possible D gene (5 bases). The V and J ends lost 6 bases and 0 bases respectively, with 8 bases between them. CDR1 is WSHSY, CDR2 SAAADI, per germline. The CDR3 extends over 13 amino acids. This chain's CDR3 is CASSTTANYGYTF. DNA for the CDR3: TGCGCCAGCAGCACGACAGCTAACTATGGCTACACCTTC.

This clonotype was observed at least ten times. This rearrangement joins TRBV19 to TRBJ1-1, with D perhaps TRBD1 (5 bases). Germline V gene lookup returns CDR1 LNHDA and CDR2 SQIVND (reference sequence). The CDR3 has 13 amino acids. V was pared by 4 bases and J by 7 bases, with 13 bases between. CDR3 bases: TGTGCCAGTAGTACCCGACAGAGCAATGAAGCTTTCTTT. Translating it yields CASSTRQSNEAFF.

The rearrangement uses TRBV10-3 and TRBJ2-7, with TRBD2 matching over 11 bases. V was pared by 10 bases and J by 2 bases, with 13 bases of the junction left unmatched. The CDR3 covers 16 residues. Germline CDR1 and CDR2: ENHRY and SYGVKD. The CDR3 reads CASSQGTSGNTYEQYF. The CDR3 DNA is TGTGCCAGCAGCCAAGGGACTAGCGGAAATACCTACGAGCAGTACTTC.

V usage is TRBV13 and J usage is TRBJ1-4, with 10 positions matching TRBD1. The CDR3 spans 15 residues. The germline CDR1 and CDR2 sequences are PRHDT and FYEKMQ (reference sequence). The V and J ends lost 0 bases and 7 bases, in that order; junction bases with no gene match: 2. The chain's CDR3 is CASSLGGQGTEKLFF. The CDR3 DNA sequence: TGTGCCAGCAGCTTAGGGGGACAGGGGACTGAAAAACTGTTTTTT.

The V call is TRBV20-1, the J call TRBJ1-2; D not certain. Germline CDR1 and CDR2: DFQATT and SNEGSKA (reference sequence). V lost 3 bases and J 1 base, leaving 18 bases between the germline ends. The CDR3 contains 16 residues. CDR3 DNA sequence: TGCAGTGCTAGTTCGTTTCGGAGACCGTTTAACTATGGCTACACCTTC. This sequence encodes CSASSFRRPFNYGYTF.

This clonotype has at least ten counts. This chain links TRBV5-8 with TRBJ1-1; TRBD1 is a possible D gene (5 bases). CDR1 is SGHTS and CDR2 is YDEGEE in the germline V gene. The V gene lost 4 bases and the J gene lost 4 bases, with 14 bases spanning the gap. The length of the CDR3 is 14 residues. The CDR3 spells CASSLLWGGTEAFF. The CDR3 DNA sequence: TGTGCCAGCAGCCTCCTTTGGGGGGGCACTGAAGCTTTCTTT.

The gene calls are TRBV7-9 and TRBJ1-5, with D unresolved. CDR1 SEHNR and CDR2 FQNEAQ come from the germline V gene (reference sequence). CDR3 length equals 15 residues. V was clipped by 1 base and J by 3 bases, with 10 bases between them. The DNA for the CDR3 is TGTGCCAGCAGCTTAGGAGGCGGCCACAATCAGCCCCAGCATTTT. Its translation: CASSLGGGHNQPQHF.

This clonotype was observed a handful of times. The chain couples TRBV2 to TRBJ2-2; 8 nucleotides align to TRBD1. The CDR3 covers 16 residues. J was trimmed by 3 bases and V by 10 bases; bases with no gene match: 13. Germline V gene sequence: CDR1 SNHLY, CDR2 FYNNEI. The CDR3 DNA reads TGTGCCATATTATACAGGGGGACCCTCGACACCGGGGAGCTGTTTTTT. This encodes CAILYRGTLDTGELFF.

V is TRBV10-3 and J is TRBJ2-5; 8 nucleotides align to TRBD1. Judging by the DNA end, TRBJ2-1 fits better; the J call may be wrong. The V gene's germline CDR1 is ENHRY and CDR2 SYGVKD. The CDR3 extends over 13 amino acids. Here the CDR3 reads CASNRQGRNEQFF. DNA for the CDR3: TGTGCCAGCAACCGACAGGGGAGGAATGAGCAGTTCTTC.

V and J are TRBV11-2 and TRBJ2-2, with D possibly matching TRBD2 (6 bases). The CDR3 spans 13 residues. V gave up 5 bases and J gave up 7 bases, with 11 bases separating them. Germline CDR1 SGHAT, CDR2 FQNNGV. The CDR3 DNA is TGTGCCAGCAGCCCCGTGCGGGGCGGGGAGCTGTTTTTT. Its translation is CASSPVRGGELFF. The full variable domain, rest sourced from reference TRBV11-2 and TRBJ2-2, is EAGVAQSPRYKIIEKRQSVAFWCNPISGHATLYWYQQILGQGPKLLIQFQNNGVVDDSQLPKDRFSAERLKGVDSTLKIQPAKLEDSAVYLCASSPVRGGELFFGEGSRLTVL.

The V gene is TRBV5-4, the J gene TRBJ2-7; possibly TRBD1 for D (7 bases). Trimming pared 0 bases from V and 4 bases from J, leaving 17 bases between. CDR3 length: 16 residues. Germline-derived CDR1 and CDR2 are SGHNT and YYREEE (reference sequence). CDR3 protein: CASSLGAGQILYEQYF. In DNA form, the CDR3 reads TGTGCCAGCAGCTTGGGCGCGGGACAGATTCTGTACGAGCAGTACTTC.

This clonotype was observed a few times. The rearrangement uses TRBV28 and TRBJ1-5; 8 bases match TRBD1. CDR3 size: 14 residues. The V gene's germline CDR1 is MDHEN and CDR2 SYDVKM. Losses at the gene ends were 5 bases for V and 11 bases for J; bases not matched to a gene: 11. CDR3: CASSPRTGQETQHF. The CDR3 nucleotides read TGTGCCAGCAGTCCACGGACAGGGCAAGAGACCCAGCATTTT.

V usage is TRBV10-1 and J usage is TRBJ2-5; D gene ambiguous. Germline CDR1 and CDR2: WNHNN and SYGVQD (reference sequence). V was pared by 4 bases and J by 1 base, with 10 bases between. The CDR3 has 14 amino acids. In nucleotides, the CDR3 is TGCGCCAGCAGTGGGAACATGTCCCAAGAGACCCAGTACTTC. Its protein is CASSGNMSQETQYF.

The gene calls are TRBV10-3 and TRBJ1-1; D unresolved. Germline assignment: CDR1 ENHRY and CDR2 SYGVKD. The V end lost 5 bases, the J end lost 1 base, and 8 bases lay between the germline ends. The CDR3 is 13 amino acids. CDR3 residues: CAISTQTNTEAFF. The DNA for the CDR3 is TGTGCCATCAGTACTCAGACGAACACTGAAGCTTTCTTT.

This clonotype was counted only a few times. The chain links TRBV7-9 to TRBJ2-7; 11 positions agree with TRBD2. V was pared by 6 bases and J by 5 bases, with 6 bases of the junction left unmatched. Germline V gene lookup returns CDR1 SEHNR and CDR2 FQNEAQ (reference sequence). The CDR3 length is 14 residues. The CDR3: CASSSTSGGDEQYF. In nucleotides, the CDR3 is TGTGCCAGCAGTTCCACTAGCGGGGGCGACGAGCAGTACTTC.

The sample holds many counts of this clonotype. This chain joins TRBV15 and TRBJ2-6, with TRBD1 identical over 9 bases. Germline-derived CDR1 and CDR2 are LNHNV and YYDKDF (reference sequence). The junction had 7 bases not matched to a gene; V was cut back by 0 bases and J by 1 base. The CDR3 has 19 amino acids. The DNA for the CDR3 is TGTGCCACCAGCAGAGAGGGGGACAGGGACGCTTCTGGGGCCAACGTCCTGACTTTC. It yields the protein CATSREGDRDASGANVLTF. Supplemented by reference TRBV15 and TRBJ2-6, the full variable domain reads DAMVIQNPRYQVTQFGKPVTLSCSQTLNHNVMYWYQQKSSQAPKLLFHYYDKDFNNEADTPDNFQSRRPNTSFCFLDIRSPGLGDTAMYLCATSREGDRDASGANVLTFGAGSRLTVL.

This clonotype came up a few times. One junction end disagrees with the germline gene, perhaps due to a read error. This chain joins TRBV2 and TRBJ1-1; 7 bases fit TRBD1. CDR1 and CDR2 from the germline V gene are SNHLY and FYNNEI. This CDR3 has 14 residues. In nucleotides, the CDR3 is TGCGCCAGTCGGGACAGACTTTTGAACACTGAAGCTTTCTTT. This gives the protein CASRDRLLNTEAFF.

The V call is TRBV28, the J call TRBJ2-5; perhaps TRBD2 as D (7 bases). CDR1 is MDHEN and CDR2 is SYDVKM in the germline V gene. The CDR3 length is 14 residues. V lost 8 bases, J lost 4 bases, and 17 bases lay in between. Here the CDR3 reads CASSRDGGRETQYF. The CDR3, as DNA: TGTGCCAGCTCCCGAGACGGGGGGCGAGAGACCCAGTACTTC.

V usage is TRBV7-9 and J usage is TRBJ2-6; 8 positions agree with TRBD2. The CDR3 consists of 20 residues. With 6 bases clipped from V and 0 bases from J, the junction kept 16 bases outside the gene matches. Germline CDR1 reads SEHNR; CDR2 reads FQNEAQ (reference sequence). Here the CDR3 reads CASSPASAGGLNSGANVLTF. CDR3 nucleotide sequence: TGTGCCAGCAGTCCCGCGAGTGCGGGGGGCCTTAACTCTGGGGCCAACGTCCTGACTTTC.